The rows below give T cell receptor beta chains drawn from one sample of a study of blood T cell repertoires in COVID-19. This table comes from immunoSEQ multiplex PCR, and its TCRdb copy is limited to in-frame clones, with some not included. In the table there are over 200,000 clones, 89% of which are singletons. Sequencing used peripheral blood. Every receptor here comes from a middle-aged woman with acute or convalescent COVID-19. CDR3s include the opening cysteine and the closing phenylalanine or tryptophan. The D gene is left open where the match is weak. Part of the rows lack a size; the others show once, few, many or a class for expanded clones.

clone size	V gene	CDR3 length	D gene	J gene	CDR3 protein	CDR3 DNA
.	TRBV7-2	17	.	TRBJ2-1	CASSSPGGGRSYNEQFF	TGTGCCAGCAGCTCCCCCGGCGGGGGCCGCTCCTACAATGAGCAGTTCTTC
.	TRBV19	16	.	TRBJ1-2	CASKAEPTTVLYGYTF	TGTGCCAGTAAGGCGGAGCCCACTACCGTTCTCTATGGCTACACCTTC
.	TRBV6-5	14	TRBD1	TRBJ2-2	CASRDTGVAGELFF	TGTGCCAGCAGGGACACAGGGGTTGCCGGGGAGCTGTTTTTT
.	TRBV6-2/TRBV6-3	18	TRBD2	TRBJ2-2	CASSYDRTSSAITGELFF	TGTGCCAGCAGTTACGACAGGACTAGCTCGGCGATCACCGGGGAGCTGTTTTTT
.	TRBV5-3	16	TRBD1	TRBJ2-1	CARSLAGQIPSNEQFF	TGTGCCAGAAGCTTGGCGGGACAGATACCTTCTAATGAGCAGTTCTTC
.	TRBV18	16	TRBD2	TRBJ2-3	CASSPRTSASTDTQYF	TGTGCCAGCTCCCCAAGGACTAGCGCTAGCACAGATACGCAGTATTTT
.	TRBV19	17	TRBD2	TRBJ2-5	CASSATLLAGGQETQYF	TGTGCCAGTAGTGCCACCCTCTTAGCGGGGGGCCAGGAGACCCAGTACTTC
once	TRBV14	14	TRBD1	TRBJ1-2	CASSRTGNVYGYTF	TGTGCCAGCAGCCGGACAGGGAACGTCTATGGCTACACCTTC
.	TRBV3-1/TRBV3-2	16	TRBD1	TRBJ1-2	CASSPTMTGGAGGYTF	TGTGCCAGCAGCCCAACTATGACAGGGGGCGCAGGTGGCTACACCTTC
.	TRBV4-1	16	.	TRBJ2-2	CASSPGPAQRREELFF	TGCGCCAGCAGCCCCGGGCCAGCTCAACGTCGGGAGGAGCTGTTTTTT
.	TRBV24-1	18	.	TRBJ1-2	CATSDLGQGGICHYGYTF	TGTGCCACCAGTGATTTGGGGCAGGGAGGAATTTGCCACTATGGCTACACCTTC
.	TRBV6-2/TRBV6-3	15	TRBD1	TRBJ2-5	CASSPRTGVGETQYF	TGTGCCAGCAGTCCAAGAACAGGGGTCGGGGAGACCCAGTACTTC
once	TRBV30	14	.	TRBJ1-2	CAWNQRRGYYGYTF	TGTGCCTGGAACCAGAGGAGGGGATACTATGGCTACACCTTC
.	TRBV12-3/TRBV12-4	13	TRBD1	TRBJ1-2	CASSGQGNYGYTF	TGTGCCAGCAGTGGACAGGGCAACTATGGCTACACCTTC
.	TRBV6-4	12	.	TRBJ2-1	CASSDLRNEQFF	TGTGCCAGCAGTGACCTGAGGAATGAGCAGTTCTTC
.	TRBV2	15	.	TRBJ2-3	CASTATSLSTDTQYF	TGTGCCAGCACTGCGACTAGTCTCAGCACAGATACGCAGTATTTT
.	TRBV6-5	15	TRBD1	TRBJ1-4	CASSYHAGGGEKLFF	TGTGCCAGCAGTTACCATGCAGGGGGTGGGGAAAAACTGTTTTTT
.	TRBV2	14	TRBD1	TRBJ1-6	CASTKGQGGSPLHF	TGTGCCAGCACTAAGGGACAGGGAGGATCACCCCTCCACTTT
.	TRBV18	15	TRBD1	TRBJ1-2	CASSPAVQGADGYTF	TGTGCCAGCTCACCAGCCGTACAGGGGGCAGATGGCTACACCTTC
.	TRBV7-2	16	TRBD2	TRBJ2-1	CASSYRTSGGDNEQFF	TGTGCCAGCAGCTACCGGACTAGCGGGGGGGACAATGAGCAGTTCTTC